This T cell receptor (beta chain) was found in a study of CD8 T cells in Susac syndrome. Reverse transcription of about 0.45 to 1 ug RNA was performed with random hexamers. From the immunoSEQ multiplex PCR reads, TCRdb called clonotypes with MiXCR, one entry per CDR3 protein. This table has some 90,000 distinct CDR3 sequences, 90% to 95% appearing once. Sequencing targeted TCR beta in blood CD8+ and CD4+ T cells. The study used healthy donors as controls matched for age and sex. This CDR3 has 14 amino acids. Deletions cut 5 bases from V and 5 bases from J, with 16 bases between. Germline V CDR1 and CDR2: MNHNY, SVGAGI (reference sequence).

J is TRBJ2-7 and V is TRBV6-6, with D possibly being TRBD1 (5 bases). The clonotype comes from a human donor in good health. Source material: CD8+ T cells from PBMCs. This CDR3 reads CASSVTVSDDEQYF. CDR3 nucleotides: TGTGCCAGCAGTGTGACAGTTTCAGACGACGAGCAGTACTTC.